This is a list of T cell receptor beta chains from one sample in a study of T cell repertoires in cytomegalovirus infection. TCRdb reanalysed the reads using MiXCR and keeps one entry per CDR3 protein. The sample has some 500,000 distinct CDR3 sequences, roughly 34% seen once. No cognate antigen is known for these TCRs. The input for sequencing was cultured PBMCs, taken from culture after CMV antigen stimulation. These receptors were taken from a human donor in good health (CMV status not recorded). Some clones in this sample may be carry-over from other donors' samples. Both conserved end residues are part of each CDR3. Each record gives: J gene, D gene, clone size, V gene, CDR3 DNA, CDR3 protein. A D gene is named only where the DNA matches it firmly. Clone size is not always given. Where it is, it says once, few, many or a class for expanded clones.

TRBJ2-2 TRBD2 - TRBV12-3/TRBV12-4 TGTGCCAGCAGTTTTCGGAGGGGACTACGGGCCGGGGAGCTGTTTTTT CASSFRRGLRAGELFF
TRBJ2-1 - - TRBV7-2 TGTGCCAGCAGCCCCCTATGGCGAGAGCAGTTCTTC CASSPLWREQFF
TRBJ1-1 - - TRBV20-1 TGCAGTGCTAGAGTACCCCGGGGGCTCACTGAAGCTTTCTTT CSARVPRGLTEAFF
TRBJ1-1 - few TRBV20-1 TGCAGTGCTAGAGAGTCCGGCAGGGGAAGGGGTGAAGCTTTCTTT CSARESGRGRGEAFF
TRBJ1-1 - few TRBV28 TGTGCCAGCAGTTTACGGCGGATGGCTGAAGCTTTCTTT CASSLRRMAEAFF
TRBJ2-6 - few TRBV6-2/TRBV6-3 TGTGCCAGCAGTTCCCCTTACCAAAAACAGACAGGCGCTGGGGCCAACGTCCTGACTTTC CASSSPYQKQTGAGANVLTF
TRBJ2-5 - - TRBV7-9 TGTGCCAGCAGCTCCACCGTCGGGACAATAGTTATTGAGACCCAGTACTTC CASSSTVGTIVIETQYF
TRBJ1-1 - - TRBV20-1 TGCAGTGCTTACAGACAAGCTTTCTTT CSAYRQAFF
TRBJ2-1 - many TRBV11-2 TGTGCCAGCAGCTTAGTACTAGTTAGGCGCAATGAGCAGTTCTTC CASSLVLVRRNEQFF
TRBJ1-2 - - TRBV5-1 TGCGCCAGCAGCTTGGGACAGATAGTAGCTAACTATGGCTACACCTTC CASSLGQIVANYGYTF
TRBJ1-1 - many TRBV7-2 TGTGCCAGCACACAACCGGCAGGGAGGGCTTTCTTT CASTQPAGRAFF
TRBJ2-1 TRBD1 - TRBV5-1 TGCGCCAGCAGCTTGGATGGACAGGGGAGTTACAATGAGCAGTTCTTC CASSLDGQGSYNEQFF
TRBJ2-3 - few TRBV28 TGTGCCAGCACCCCTGCGGGGGCAACAGATACGCAGTATTTT CASTPAGATDTQYF
TRBJ2-1 - many TRBV7-2 TGTGCCAGCAGCGATACCGGCCCTCGTAATCGGGATGAGCAGTTCTTC CASSDTGPRNRDEQFF
TRBJ2-7 - - TRBV6-2/TRBV6-3 TGTGCCAGCAGTTCCTTGGGATCGCTTTCCTACGAGCAGTACTTC CASSSLGSLSYEQYF
TRBJ1-1 TRBD1 - TRBV19 TGTGCCAGTAGTATAGGGACAGGGTTAATGAACACTGAAGCTTTCTTT CASSIGTGLMNTEAFF
TRBJ2-1 - many TRBV11-2 TGTGCCAGCAGCTTAGTTGGCGGGTCCTACAATGAGCAGTTCTTC CASSLVGGSYNEQFF
TRBJ1-2 - - TRBV18 TGTGCCAGCTCACCGGAGGGGTTCTATGGCTACACCTTC CASSPEGFYGYTF
TRBJ2-7 - few TRBV27 TGTGCCAGCAGTTTAGGGGCCTTTTACGAGCAGTACTTC CASSLGAFYEQYF
TRBJ1-6 TRBD1 - TRBV28 TGTGCCAGCAGTTTACCGGGACAGGTGGATTCACCCCTCCACTTT CASSLPGQVDSPLHF
TRBJ2-3 TRBD2 few TRBV7-2 TGTGCCAGCAGCTTGAGGACTAGCGGCCTAAACACAGATACGCAGTATTTT CASSLRTSGLNTDTQYF
TRBJ2-7 - - TRBV7-9 TGTGCCAGCAGGCGGGGGCACTACGAGCAGTACTTC CASRRGHYEQYF
TRBJ1-2 - many TRBV7-2 TGTGCCAGCAGCTCCTTGGGAGACAGCTATGGCTACACCTTC CASSSLGDSYGYTF
TRBJ1-1 - - TRBV7-4 TGTGCCAGCAGCCCTAGGACACGCATGAACACTGAAGCTTTCTTT CASSPRTRMNTEAFF
TRBJ2-2 - - TRBV12-3/TRBV12-4 TGTGCCAGCAGAAGACTAGACTCCACCGGGGAGCTGTTTTTT CASRRLDSTGELFF
TRBJ2-1 - many TRBV12-3/TRBV12-4 TGTGCCAGCAGTTTATCGCGGTTACTAAACAATGAGCAGTTCTTC CASSLSRLLNNEQFF
TRBJ2-5 TRBD2 few TRBV10-2 TGCGCCAGCAGTTCGGCATTCCTCACCCCTAGCGGGAGAAGGGGAGAGACCCAGTACTTC CASSSAFLTPSGRRGETQYF
TRBJ2-1 - many TRBV7-9 TGTGCCAGCAGCCCCCGGGCCGGTGCTGGAGGGGAGCAGTTCTTC CASSPRAGAGGEQFF
TRBJ1-1 TRBD1 - TRBV7-9 TGTGCCAGCAACGCCTTGGGACAGGGCACTGAAGCTTTCTTT CASNALGQGTEAFF
TRBJ1-1 TRBD1 - TRBV6-2/TRBV6-3 TGTGCCAGCAGCAAAACCCCGGACAGGGTAATCTTCTTT CASSKTPDRVIFF
TRBJ2-2 - - TRBV29-1 TGCAGCGTCACCCTAACGTTTAGCCCCGGGGAGCTGTTTTTT CSVTLTFSPGELFF
TRBJ2-2 - - TRBV12-3/TRBV12-4 TGTGCCAGCAGTTGGAGCAGCCGGAACACCGGGGAGCTGTTTTTT CASSWSSRNTGELFF
TRBJ2-1 TRBD2 many TRBV7-8 TGTGCCAGCAGGGGGACTAGCGGGTGGAGCTCCTACAATGAGCAGTTCTTC CASRGTSGWSSYNEQFF
TRBJ2-3 TRBD2 few TRBV7-6 TGTGCCAGCAGCCTAGGGGCTAGCGGGGAGAGCACAGATACGCAGTATTTT CASSLGASGESTDTQYF
TRBJ1-5 - few TRBV6-6 TGTGCCAGCAGTCCCTCGGAAGGGGGTAGCAATCAGCCCCAGCATTTT CASSPSEGGSNQPQHF
TRBJ2-5 - many TRBV7-2 TGTGCCAGCAGCTTAGTTGGCCAGGGAATTAAGACCCAGTACTTC CASSLVGQGIKTQYF
TRBJ2-7 TRBD2 - TRBV7-2 TGTGCCAGCAGCTTAGCGGCGGGGGGCTACGAGCAGTACTTC CASSLAAGGYEQYF
TRBJ2-7 - - TRBV10-3 TGTGCCACCTCCGACCGGTCCAAGGAGCAGTACTTC CATSDRSKEQYF
TRBJ1-1 - - TRBV7-9 TGTGCCACCCGACGTAGTCGGGGCCCTGAAGCTTTCTTT CATRRSRGPEAFF
TRBJ2-1 TRBD2 few TRBV7-2 TGTGCCAGCAGGTGGGGTACTAGCGGGATTCTTGAGCAGTTCTTC CASRWGTSGILEQFF
TRBJ2-5 TRBD1 - TRBV4-1 TGCGCCAGCAGCCAACCCTCCACCCGGGACAGGGGGAGAGAGACCCAGTACTTC CASSQPSTRDRGRETQYF
TRBJ2-1 TRBD1 few TRBV7-6 TGTGCCAGCAGCTCCGGGGGGGGGGACAGGGGAGGGTCCTACAATGAGCAGTTCTTC CASSSGGGDRGGSYNEQFF
TRBJ2-7 TRBD2 few TRBV6-5 TGTGCCAGCAGTTACTCGATATTGGGACTAGCGGGAGCCCTAACCTACGAGCAGTACTTC CASSYSILGLAGALTYEQYF
TRBJ2-1 - - TRBV7-9 TGTGCCAGCAGCGCCCCACTAGTTTGGGGGGAGCAGTTCTTC CASSAPLVWGEQFF
TRBJ2-1 - many TRBV5-5 TGTGCCAGCAGACCACCGAGCGCCGGGGTTTCCAATGAGCAGTTCTTC CASRPPSAGVSNEQFF
TRBJ2-5 - - TRBV7-2 TGTGCCAGCAGCTTTTCCATACAAGAGACCCAGTACTTC CASSFSIQETQYF
TRBJ1-2 - many TRBV7-2 TGTGCCAGCAGCCTAAGATCAGCGCCTAATGTTAACTATGGCTACACCTTC CASSLRSAPNVNYGYTF
TRBJ1-5 - - TRBV6-1 TGTGCCAGCGTAAGGACCTCCCTTAGCAATCAGCCCCAGCATTTT CASVRTSLSNQPQHF
TRBJ1-1 - many TRBV7-2 TGTGCCAGCAGCCTGACAGTATTGAACACTGAAGCTTTCTTT CASSLTVLNTEAFF
TRBJ1-1 - few TRBV29-1 TGCAGCGTAGCCGGGACCAGGGTCACTGAAGCTTTCTTT CSVAGTRVTEAFF
TRBJ2-1 TRBD2 few TRBV7-9 TGTGCCAGCAGCCTACTAGCGGGAGAACTATGGGAGCAGTTCTTC CASSLLAGELWEQFF
TRBJ2-3 TRBD2 many TRBV7-2 TGTGCCAGCAGCGTCGGGACTAGCAGCACAGATACGCAGTATTTT CASSVGTSSTDTQYF
TRBJ1-1 - - TRBV7-6 TGTGCCAGCAGCTTAGTAGTAGAGAGGAACACTGAAGCTTTCTTT CASSLVVERNTEAFF
TRBJ2-5 - - TRBV20-1 TGCAGTGCTCACCTCGGACTGCAAGAGACCCAGTACTTC CSAHLGLQETQYF
TRBJ2-3 - - TRBV6-2/TRBV6-3 TGTGCCAGCAGTTACGGTGCTAGCTCAGATACGCAGTATTTT CASSYGASSDTQYF
TRBJ2-3 TRBD2 many TRBV12-3/TRBV12-4 TGTGCCAGCAGTTTTGGACTAGCGGGAGTATCGGATACGCAGTATTTT CASSFGLAGVSDTQYF
TRBJ2-3 TRBD2 - TRBV27 TGTGCCAGCAGTTTATTATTCGGGGGAGGGCCGACAGATACGCAGTATTTT CASSLLFGGGPTDTQYF
TRBJ2-5 TRBD2 few TRBV7-6 TGTGCCAGCAGTCGGCTAGCGGTGATCCAAGAGACCCAGTACTTC CASSRLAVIQETQYF
TRBJ1-5 - few TRBV6-1 TGTGCCAGCATCGACAGCCGAAGCAATCAGCCCCAGCATTTT CASIDSRSNQPQHF